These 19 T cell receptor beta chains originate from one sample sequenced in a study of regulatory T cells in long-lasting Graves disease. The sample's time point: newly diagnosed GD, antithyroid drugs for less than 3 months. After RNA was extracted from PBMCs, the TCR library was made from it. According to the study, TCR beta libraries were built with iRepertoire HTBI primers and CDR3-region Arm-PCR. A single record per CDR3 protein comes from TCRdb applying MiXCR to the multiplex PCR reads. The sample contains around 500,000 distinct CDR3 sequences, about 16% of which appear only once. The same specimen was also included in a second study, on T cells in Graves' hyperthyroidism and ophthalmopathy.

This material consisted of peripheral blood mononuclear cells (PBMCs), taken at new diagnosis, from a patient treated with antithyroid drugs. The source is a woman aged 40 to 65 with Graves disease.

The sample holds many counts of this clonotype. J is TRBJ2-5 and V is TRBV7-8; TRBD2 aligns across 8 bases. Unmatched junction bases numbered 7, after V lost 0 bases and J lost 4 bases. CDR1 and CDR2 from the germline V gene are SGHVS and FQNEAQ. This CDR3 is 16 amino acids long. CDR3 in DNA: TGTGCCAGCAGCTTAGCACCTGCGGGACTAGGAGAGACCCAGTACTTC. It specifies CASSLAPAGLGETQYF.

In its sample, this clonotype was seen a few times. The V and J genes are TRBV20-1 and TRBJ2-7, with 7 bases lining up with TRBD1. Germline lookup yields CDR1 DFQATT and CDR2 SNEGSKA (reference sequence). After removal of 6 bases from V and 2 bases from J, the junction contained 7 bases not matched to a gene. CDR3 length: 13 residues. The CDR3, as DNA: TGCAGTGCAGGGAGACAGGGAACCTACGAGCAGTACTTC. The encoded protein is CSAGRQGTYEQYF.

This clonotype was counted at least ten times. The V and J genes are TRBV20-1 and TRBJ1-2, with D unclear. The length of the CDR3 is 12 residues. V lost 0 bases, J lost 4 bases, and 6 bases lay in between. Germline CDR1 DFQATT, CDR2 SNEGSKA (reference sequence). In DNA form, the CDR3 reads TGCAGTGCTAGAGACGAATCCTATGGCTACACCTTC. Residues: CSARDESYGYTF.

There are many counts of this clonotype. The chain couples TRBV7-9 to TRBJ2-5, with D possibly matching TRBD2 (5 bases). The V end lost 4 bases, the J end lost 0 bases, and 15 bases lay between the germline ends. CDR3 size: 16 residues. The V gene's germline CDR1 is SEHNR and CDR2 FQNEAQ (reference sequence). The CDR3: CASSSYGPGNQETQYF. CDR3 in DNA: TGTGCCAGCAGCTCCTATGGGCCGGGGAACCAAGAGACCCAGTACTTC.

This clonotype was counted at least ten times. CDR3 region: CASSQTGGNSPLHF. The DNA of the CDR3 is TGTGCCAGCAGCCAGACAGGGGGTAATTCACCCCTCCACTTT. V gene TRBV12-3 or TRBV12-4 combines with J gene TRBJ1-6, with 9 nucleotides matching TRBD1. The trim removed 6 bases at V and 6 bases at J, leaving 3 bases unmatched. CDR3 size: 14 residues.

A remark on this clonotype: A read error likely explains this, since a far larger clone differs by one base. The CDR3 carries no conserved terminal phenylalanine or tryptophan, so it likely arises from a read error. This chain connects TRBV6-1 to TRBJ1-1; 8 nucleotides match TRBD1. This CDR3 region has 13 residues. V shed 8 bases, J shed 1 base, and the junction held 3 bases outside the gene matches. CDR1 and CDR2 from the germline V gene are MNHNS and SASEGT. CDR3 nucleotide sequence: TGTGCCAGCTCCGGACAGGGGAACACTGAAGCTTTCCTT. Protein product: CASSGQGNTEAFL.

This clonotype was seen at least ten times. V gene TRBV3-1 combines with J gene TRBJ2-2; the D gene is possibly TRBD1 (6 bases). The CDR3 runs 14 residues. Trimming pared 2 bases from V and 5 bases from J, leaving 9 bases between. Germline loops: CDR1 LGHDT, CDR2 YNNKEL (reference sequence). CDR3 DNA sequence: TGTGCCAGCAGCCAACTCCAGGGGACCGGGGAGCTGTTTTTT. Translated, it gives CASSQLQGTGELFF.

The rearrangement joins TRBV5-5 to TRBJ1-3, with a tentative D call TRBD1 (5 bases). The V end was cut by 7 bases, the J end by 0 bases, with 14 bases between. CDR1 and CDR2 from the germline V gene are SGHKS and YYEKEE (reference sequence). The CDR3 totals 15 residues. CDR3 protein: CASDTEGTSGNTIYF. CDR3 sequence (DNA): TGTGCCAGCGATACAGAGGGGACCTCTGGAAACACCATATATTTT. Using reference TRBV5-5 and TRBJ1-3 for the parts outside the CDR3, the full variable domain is DAGVTQSPTHLIKTRGQQVTLRCSPISGHKSVSWYQQVLGQGPQFIFQYYEKEERGRGNFPDRFSARQFPNYSSELNVNALLLGDSALYLCASDTEGTSGNTIYFGEGSWLTVV.

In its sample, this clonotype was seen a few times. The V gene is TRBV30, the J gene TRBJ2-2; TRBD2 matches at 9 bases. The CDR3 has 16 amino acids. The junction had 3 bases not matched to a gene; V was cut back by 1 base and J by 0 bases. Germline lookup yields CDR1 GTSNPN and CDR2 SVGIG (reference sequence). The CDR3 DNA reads TGTGCCTGGAGTGGCCTAGCGGGGTCGAACACCGGGGAGCTGTTTTTT. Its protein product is CAWSGLAGSNTGELFF.

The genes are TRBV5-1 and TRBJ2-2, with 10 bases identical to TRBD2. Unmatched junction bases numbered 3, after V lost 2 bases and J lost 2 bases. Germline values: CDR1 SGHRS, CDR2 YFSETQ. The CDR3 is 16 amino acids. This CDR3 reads CASSFLAGENTGELFF. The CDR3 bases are TGCGCCAGCAGCTTCCTAGCGGGGGAAAACACCGGGGAGCTGTTTTTT.

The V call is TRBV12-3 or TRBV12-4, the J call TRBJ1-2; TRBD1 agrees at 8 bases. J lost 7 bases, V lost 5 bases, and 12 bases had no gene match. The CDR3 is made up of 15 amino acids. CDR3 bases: TGTGCCAGCAGTAGCGCAAATTACCAGGGGGCTGGCTACACCTTC. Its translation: CASSSANYQGAGYTF.

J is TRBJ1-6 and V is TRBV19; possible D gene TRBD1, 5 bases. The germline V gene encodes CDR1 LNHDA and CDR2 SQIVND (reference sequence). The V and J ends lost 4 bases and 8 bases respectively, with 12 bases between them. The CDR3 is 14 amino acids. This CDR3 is CASSTGLPHSPLHF. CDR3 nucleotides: TGTGCCAGTAGTACGGGACTTCCCCATTCACCCCTCCACTTT.

CDR3 protein: CATSDSGTGFGYTF. The CDR3 DNA reads as TGTGCCACCAGTGATTCCGGGACAGGATTTGGCTACACCTTC. The rearrangement uses TRBV24-1 and TRBJ1-2; 8 positions match TRBD1. Trimming removed 2 bases from V and 7 bases from J; junction bases left unmatched: 5. Germline V gives CDR1 KGHDR, CDR2 SFDVKD. The CDR3 spans 14 residues.

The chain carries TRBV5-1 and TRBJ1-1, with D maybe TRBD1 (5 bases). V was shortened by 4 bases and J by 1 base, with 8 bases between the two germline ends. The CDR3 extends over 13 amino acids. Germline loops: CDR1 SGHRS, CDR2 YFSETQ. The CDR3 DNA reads TGCGCCAGCAGCGGGACGAAGAACACTGAAGCTTTCTTT. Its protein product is CASSGTKNTEAFF. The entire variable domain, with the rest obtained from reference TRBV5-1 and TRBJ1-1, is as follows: KAGVTQTPRYLIKTRGQQVTLSCSPISGHRSVSWYQQTPGQGLQFLFEYFSETQRNKGNFPGRFSGRQFSNSRSEMNVSTLELGDSALYLCASSGTKNTEAFFGQGTRLTVV.

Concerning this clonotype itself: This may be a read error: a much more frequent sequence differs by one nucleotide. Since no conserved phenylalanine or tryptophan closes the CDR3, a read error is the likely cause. The CDR3 protein is CAWSAMGGWADTQYV. In DNA form, the CDR3 reads TGTGCCTGGAGTGCGATGGGCGGGTGGGCAGATACGCAGTATGTT. This rearrangement joins TRBV30 to TRBJ2-3; D perhaps matches TRBD2 (5 bases). This CDR3 spans 15 amino acids. V was cut by 1 base and J by 4 bases, with 15 bases left in between. Looked up from germline, CDR1 is GTSNPN and CDR2 is SVGIG (reference sequence).

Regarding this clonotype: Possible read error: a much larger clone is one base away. CDR3 region: CAGSENREQPQHF. For the CDR3, the DNA is TGTGCCGGCAGTGAGAACCGGGAACAGCCCCAGCATTTT. V is TRBV2 and J is TRBJ1-5; unclear D gene. Germline V gene sequence: CDR1 SNHLY, CDR2 FYNNEI. The CDR3 sequence is 13 residues long.

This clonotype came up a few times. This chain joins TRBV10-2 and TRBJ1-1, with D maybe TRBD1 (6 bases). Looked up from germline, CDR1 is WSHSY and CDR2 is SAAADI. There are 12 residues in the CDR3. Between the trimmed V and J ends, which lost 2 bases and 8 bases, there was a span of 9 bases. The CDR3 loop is CASSEDRLEAFF. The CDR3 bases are TGCGCCAGCAGTGAGGACAGGCTCGAAGCTTTCTTT.

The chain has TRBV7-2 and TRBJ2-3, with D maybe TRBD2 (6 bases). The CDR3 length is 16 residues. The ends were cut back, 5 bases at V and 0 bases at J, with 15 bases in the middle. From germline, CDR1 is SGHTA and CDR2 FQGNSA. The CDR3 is CASSPAGRASTDTQYF. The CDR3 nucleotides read TGTGCCAGCAGCCCCGCGGGGCGAGCAAGCACAGATACGCAGTATTTT.

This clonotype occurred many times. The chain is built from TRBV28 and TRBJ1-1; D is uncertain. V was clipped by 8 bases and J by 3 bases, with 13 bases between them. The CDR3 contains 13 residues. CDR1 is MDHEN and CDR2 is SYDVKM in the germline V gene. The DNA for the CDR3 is TGTGCCAGCTCACCGCTCGTGGACACTGAAGCTTTCTTT. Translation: CASSPLVDTEAFF.